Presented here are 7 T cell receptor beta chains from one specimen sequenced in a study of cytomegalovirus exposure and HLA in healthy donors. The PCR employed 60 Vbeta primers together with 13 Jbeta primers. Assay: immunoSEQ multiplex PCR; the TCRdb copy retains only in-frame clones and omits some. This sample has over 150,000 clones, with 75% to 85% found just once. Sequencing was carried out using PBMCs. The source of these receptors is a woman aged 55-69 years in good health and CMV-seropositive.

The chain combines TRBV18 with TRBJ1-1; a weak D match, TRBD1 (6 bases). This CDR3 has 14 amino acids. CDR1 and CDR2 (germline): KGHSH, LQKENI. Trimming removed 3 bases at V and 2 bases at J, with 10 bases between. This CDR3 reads CASSPATGNTEAFF. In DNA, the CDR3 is TGTGCCAGCTCACCCGCGACAGGCAACACTGAAGCTTTCTTT. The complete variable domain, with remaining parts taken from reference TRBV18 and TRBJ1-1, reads NAGVMQNPRHLVRRRGQEARLRCSPMKGHSHVYWYRQLPEEGLKFMVYLQKENIIDESGMPKERFSAEFPKEGPSILRIQQVVRGDSAAYFCASSPATGNTEAFFGQGTRLTVV.

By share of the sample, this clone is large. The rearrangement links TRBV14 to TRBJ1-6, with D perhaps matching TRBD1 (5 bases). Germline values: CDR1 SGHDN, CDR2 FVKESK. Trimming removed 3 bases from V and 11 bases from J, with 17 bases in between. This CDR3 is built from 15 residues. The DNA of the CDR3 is TGTGCCAGCAGCCAGCACCATTGGAGGGGTGCACCCCTCCACTTT. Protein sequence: CASSQHHWRGAPLHF.

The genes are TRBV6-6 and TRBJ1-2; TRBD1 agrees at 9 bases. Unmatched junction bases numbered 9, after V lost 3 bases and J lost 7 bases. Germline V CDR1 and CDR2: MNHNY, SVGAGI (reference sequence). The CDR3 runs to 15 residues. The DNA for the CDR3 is TGTGCCAGCAGTTATTCCGGGACAGGGATTAGTGGCTACACCTTC. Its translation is CASSYSGTGISGYTF.

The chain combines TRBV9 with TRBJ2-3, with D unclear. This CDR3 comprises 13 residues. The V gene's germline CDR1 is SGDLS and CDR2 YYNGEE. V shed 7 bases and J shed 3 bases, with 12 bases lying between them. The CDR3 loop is CASQARATDTQYF. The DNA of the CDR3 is TGTGCCAGCCAGGCTCGCGCAACAGATACGCAGTATTTT.

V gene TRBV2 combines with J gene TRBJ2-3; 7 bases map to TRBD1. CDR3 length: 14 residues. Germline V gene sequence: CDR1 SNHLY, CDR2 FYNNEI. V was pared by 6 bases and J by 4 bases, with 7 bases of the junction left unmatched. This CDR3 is CASRDRLSSDTQYF. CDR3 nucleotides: TGTGCCAGCAGGGACAGGTTGTCCTCAGATACGCAGTATTTT.

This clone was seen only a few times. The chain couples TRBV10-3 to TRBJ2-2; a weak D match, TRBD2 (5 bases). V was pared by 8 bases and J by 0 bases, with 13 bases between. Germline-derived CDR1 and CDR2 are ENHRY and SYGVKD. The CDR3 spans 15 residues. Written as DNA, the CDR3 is TGTGCCATCCGACCGTCGGGGTCGAACACCGGGGAGCTGTTTTTT. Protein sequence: CAIRPSGSNTGELFF.

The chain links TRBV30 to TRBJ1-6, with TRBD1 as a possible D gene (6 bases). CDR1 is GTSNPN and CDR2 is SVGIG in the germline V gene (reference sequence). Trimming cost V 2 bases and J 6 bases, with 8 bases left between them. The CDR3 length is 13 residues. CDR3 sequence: CAWSPGANSPLHF. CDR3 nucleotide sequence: TGTGCCTGGAGTCCAGGGGCTAATTCACCCCTCCACTTT.